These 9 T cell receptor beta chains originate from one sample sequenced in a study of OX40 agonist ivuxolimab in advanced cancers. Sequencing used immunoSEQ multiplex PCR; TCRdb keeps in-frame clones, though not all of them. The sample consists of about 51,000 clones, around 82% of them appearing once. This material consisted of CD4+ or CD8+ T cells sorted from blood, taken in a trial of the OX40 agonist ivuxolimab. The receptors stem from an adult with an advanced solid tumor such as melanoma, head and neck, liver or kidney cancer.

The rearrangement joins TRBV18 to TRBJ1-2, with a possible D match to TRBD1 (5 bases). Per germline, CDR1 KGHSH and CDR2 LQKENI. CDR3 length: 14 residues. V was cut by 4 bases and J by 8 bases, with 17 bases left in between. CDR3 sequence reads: CASSRGLGADGYTF. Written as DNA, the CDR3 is TGTGCCAGCTCACGCGGTCTCGGGGCTGACGGCTACACCTTC.

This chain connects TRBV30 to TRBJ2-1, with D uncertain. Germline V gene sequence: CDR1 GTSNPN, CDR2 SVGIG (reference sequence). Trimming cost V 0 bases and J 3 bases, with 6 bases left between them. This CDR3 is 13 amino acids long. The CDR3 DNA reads TGTGCCTGGAGTGTACTATTCTACAATGAGCAGTTCTTC. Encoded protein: CAWSVLFYNEQFF.

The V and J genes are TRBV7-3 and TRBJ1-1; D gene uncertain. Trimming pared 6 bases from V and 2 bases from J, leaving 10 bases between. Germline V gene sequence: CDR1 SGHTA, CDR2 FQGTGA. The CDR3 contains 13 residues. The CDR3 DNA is TGTGCCAGCAGTAAGACGCTTAACACTGAAGCTTTCTTT. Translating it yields CASSKTLNTEAFF.

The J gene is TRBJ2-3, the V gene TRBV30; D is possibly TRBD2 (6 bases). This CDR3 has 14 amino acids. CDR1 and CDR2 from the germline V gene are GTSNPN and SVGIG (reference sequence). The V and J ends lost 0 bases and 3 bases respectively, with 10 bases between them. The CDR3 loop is CAWSVGSGTDTQYF. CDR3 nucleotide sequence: TGTGCCTGGAGTGTAGGGAGCGGGACAGATACGCAGTATTTT.

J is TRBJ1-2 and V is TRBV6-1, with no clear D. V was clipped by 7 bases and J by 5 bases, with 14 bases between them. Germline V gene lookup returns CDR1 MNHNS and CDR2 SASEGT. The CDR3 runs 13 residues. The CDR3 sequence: CASKAGQVYGYTF. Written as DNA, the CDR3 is TGTGCCAGCAAGGCCGGCCAAGTATATGGCTACACCTTC.

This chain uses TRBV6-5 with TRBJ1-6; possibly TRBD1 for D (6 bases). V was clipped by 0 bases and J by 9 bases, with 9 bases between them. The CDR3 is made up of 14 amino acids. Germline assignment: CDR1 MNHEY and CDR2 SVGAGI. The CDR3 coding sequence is TGTGCCAGCAGTTACTCCAGGGGCAGTTCACCCCTCCACTTT. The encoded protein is CASSYSRGSSPLHF.

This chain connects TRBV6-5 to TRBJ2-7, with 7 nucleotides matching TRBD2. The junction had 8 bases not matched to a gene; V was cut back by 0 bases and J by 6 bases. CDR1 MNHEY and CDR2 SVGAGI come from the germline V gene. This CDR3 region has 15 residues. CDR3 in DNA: TGTGCCAGCAGTTACTCGACGACGGGAGGTGGCGAGCAGTACTTC. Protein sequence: CASSYSTTGGGEQYF.

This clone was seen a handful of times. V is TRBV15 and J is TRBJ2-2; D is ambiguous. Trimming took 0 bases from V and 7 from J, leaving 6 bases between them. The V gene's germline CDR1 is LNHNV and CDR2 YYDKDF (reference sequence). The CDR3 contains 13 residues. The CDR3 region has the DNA TGTGCCACCAGCAGAGATGAGATCGGGGAGCTGTTTTTT. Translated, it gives CATSRDEIGELFF.

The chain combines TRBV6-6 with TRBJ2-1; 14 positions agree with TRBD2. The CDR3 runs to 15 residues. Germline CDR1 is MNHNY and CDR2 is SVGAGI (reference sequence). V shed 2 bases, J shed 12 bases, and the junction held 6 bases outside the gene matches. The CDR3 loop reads CASSYPGLAGAPQFF. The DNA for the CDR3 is TGTGCCAGCAGTTACCCGGGACTAGCGGGAGCTCCGCAGTTCTTC.